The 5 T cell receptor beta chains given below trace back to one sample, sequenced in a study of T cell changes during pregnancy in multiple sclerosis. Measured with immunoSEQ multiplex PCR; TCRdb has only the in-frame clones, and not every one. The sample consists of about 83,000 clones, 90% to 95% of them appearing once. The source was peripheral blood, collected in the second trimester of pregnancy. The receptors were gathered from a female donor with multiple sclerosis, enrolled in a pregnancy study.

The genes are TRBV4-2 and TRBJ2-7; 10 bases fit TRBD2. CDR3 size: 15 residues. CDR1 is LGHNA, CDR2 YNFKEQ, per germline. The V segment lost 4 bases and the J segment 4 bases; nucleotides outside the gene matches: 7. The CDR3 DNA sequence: TGTGCCAGCAGCCCCTCCCCTAGCGGGGGTTACGAGCAGTACTTC. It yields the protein CASSPSPSGGYEQYF.

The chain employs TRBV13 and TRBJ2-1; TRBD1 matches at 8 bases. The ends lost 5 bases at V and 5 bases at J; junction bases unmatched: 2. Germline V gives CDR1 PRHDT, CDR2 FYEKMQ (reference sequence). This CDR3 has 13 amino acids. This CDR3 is CASSMGQDNEQFF. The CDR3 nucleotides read TGTGCCAGCAGCATGGGACAGGACAATGAGCAGTTCTTC.

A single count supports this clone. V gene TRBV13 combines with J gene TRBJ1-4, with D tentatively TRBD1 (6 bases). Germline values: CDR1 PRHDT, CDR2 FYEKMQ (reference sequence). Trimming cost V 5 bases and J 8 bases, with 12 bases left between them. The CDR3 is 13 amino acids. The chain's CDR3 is CASSRRDNEKLFF. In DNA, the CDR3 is TGTGCCAGCAGCCGCCGGGACAACGAAAAACTGTTTTTT. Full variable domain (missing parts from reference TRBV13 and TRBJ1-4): AAGVIQSPRHLIKEKRETATLKCYPIPRHDTVYWYQQGPGQDPQFLISFYEKMQSDKGSIPDRFSAQQFSDYHSELNMSSLELGDSALYFCASSRRDNEKLFFGSGTQLSVL.

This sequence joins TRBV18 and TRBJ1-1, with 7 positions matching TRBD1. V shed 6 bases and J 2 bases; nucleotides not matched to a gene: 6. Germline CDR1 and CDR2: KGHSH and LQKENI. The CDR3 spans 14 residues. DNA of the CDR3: TGTGCCAGCTCGTACGGACAGGCCAACACTGAAGCTTTCTTT. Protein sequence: CASSYGQANTEAFF. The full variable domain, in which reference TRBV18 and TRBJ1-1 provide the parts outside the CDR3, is NAGVMQNPRHLVRRRGQEARLRCSPMKGHSHVYWYRQLPEEGLKFMVYLQKENIIDESGMPKERFSAEFPKEGPSILRIQQVVRGDSAAYFCASSYGQANTEAFFGQGTRLTVV.

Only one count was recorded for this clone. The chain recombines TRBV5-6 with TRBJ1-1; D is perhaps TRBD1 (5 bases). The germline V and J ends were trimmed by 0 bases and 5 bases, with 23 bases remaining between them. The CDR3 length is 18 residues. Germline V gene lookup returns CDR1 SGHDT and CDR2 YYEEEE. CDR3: CASSLVGRRGGRRTEAFF. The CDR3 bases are TGTGCCAGCAGCTTGGTGGGGAGGAGGGGAGGGCGACGAACTGAAGCTTTCTTT.